The TCR beta chain under discussion was sequenced for a study of T cell responses to AZD1222 COVID-19 vaccine. Study-level findings and limits: Samples come after the peak T cell response, not at day 14.

A few counts support this clone. The antigen is undetermined. The repertoire was sequenced with immunoSEQ multiplex PCR; TCRdb's copy has only in-frame clones and lacks some. The data show 150,000 to 200,000 clones, less than 95% seen once. The sequence came from an adult in good health. The sample here was peripheral blood, taken on day 0 of AZD1222 vaccination.

CDR3 in amino acids: CASSATGGGYEQYF. CDR3 sequence (DNA): TGTGCCAGCAGCGCAACAGGGGGCGGCTACGAGCAGTACTTC. The chain has TRBV9 and TRBJ2-7, with 9 bases matching TRBD1. Germline V lookup: CDR1 SGDLS, CDR2 YYNGEE. The CDR3 is 14 residues long. After removal of 3 bases from V and 3 bases from J, the junction contained 4 bases not matched to a gene.